These 20 T cell receptor beta chains were all obtained from the same sample, sequenced in a study of blood T cell repertoires in COVID-19. Profiled with immunoSEQ multiplex PCR; TCRdb holds only in-frame clones, not every one. The sample has roughly 160,000 clones; around 83% are singletons. The sequenced sample consisted of peripheral blood. Every receptor here comes from a man between 18 and 29 years old with acute or convalescent COVID-19.

The gene calls are TRBV27 and TRBJ2-7; the D gene is possibly TRBD1 (6 bases). V was clipped by 5 bases and J by 0 bases, with 14 bases between them. The CDR3 consists of 15 residues. Per germline, CDR1 MNHEY and CDR2 SMNVEV (reference sequence). This CDR3 reads CASSRGGHSSYEQYF. The CDR3 DNA follows: TGTGCCAGCAGTCGAGGGGGACACAGCTCCTACGAGCAGTACTTC.

The CDR3 spells CASSPRGGQAGNTQYF. In DNA form, the CDR3 reads TGTGCCAGCTCACCACGGGGCGGTCAGGCGGGGAATACGCAGTATTTT. V and J are TRBV18 and TRBJ2-3; possibly TRBD2 for D (6 bases). Trimming left V 1 base short and J 7 bases short, with 18 bases between. The CDR3 is 16 amino acids. Germline V gene sequence: CDR1 KGHSH, CDR2 LQKENI.

This chain joins TRBV19 and TRBJ2-1; a possible D gene is TRBD2 (6 bases). Germline assignment: CDR1 LNHDA and CDR2 SQIVND (reference sequence). V lost 5 bases to trimming and J lost 0 bases, with 17 bases between them. The CDR3 covers 17 residues. DNA of the CDR3: TGTGCCAGTAGTGACCGGGACTCTCTAAGCTCCTACAATGAGCAGTTCTTC. Encoded protein: CASSDRDSLSSYNEQFF.

This chain's CDR3 is CATSRDRSSGDSYEQYF. The CDR3 nucleotides are TGTGCCACCAGCAGAGATCGGTCTAGCGGGGACTCCTACGAGCAGTACTTC. This rearrangement joins TRBV15 to TRBJ2-7; 9 positions agree with TRBD2. The V gene's germline CDR1 is LNHNV and CDR2 YYDKDF (reference sequence). V shed 0 bases and J 0 bases; nucleotides not matched to a gene: 6. The CDR3 consists of 17 residues.

V gene TRBV28 combines with J gene TRBJ1-5; D gene uncertain. Germline CDR1 reads MDHEN; CDR2 reads SYDVKM. V lost 2 bases and J lost 3, with 11 bases in between. This CDR3 spans 15 amino acids. CDR3 residues: CASSLAPVDNQPQHF. CDR3 nucleotides: TGTGCCAGCAGTTTAGCCCCCGTAGACAATCAGCCCCAGCATTTT.

The chain joins TRBV21-1 to TRBJ2-7; no check of the table's D call, TRBD2, against the DNA was made. TRBV21-1 is a recognized pseudogene. The CDR3 has 17 residues. The CDR3 DNA is TGTGCCAGCAGCAGAGTGGCAGGCGGGAAGTTCTCCTACGAGCAGTACGTC. The encoded protein is CASSRVAGGKFSYEQYV.

The gene calls are TRBV6-6 and TRBJ2-5; 15 bases line up with TRBD2. Germline V gene data show CDR1 as MNHNY and CDR2 as SVGAGI (reference sequence). This CDR3 has 16 amino acids. Germline trimming cut 4 bases from V and 5 bases from J; bases unmatched to any gene: 5. CDR3 nucleotide sequence: TGTGCCAGCAGTTCGGGACTAGCGGGGGGTCGGGAGACCCAGTACTTC. It encodes CASSSGLAGGRETQYF.

The CDR3 loop reads CASSLEAGVDTGELFF. CDR3 nucleotide sequence: TGCGCCAGCAGCTTGGAAGCAGGGGTAGACACCGGGGAGCTGTTTTTT. This chain connects TRBV5-1 to TRBJ2-2; D possibly corresponds to TRBD1 (6 bases). The germline V and J ends were trimmed by 0 bases and 3 bases, with 12 bases remaining between them. CDR1 is SGHRS and CDR2 is YFSETQ in the germline V gene. The CDR3 runs to 16 residues.

The chain uses TRBV11-2 and TRBJ1-6; 7 positions match TRBD1. Per germline, CDR1 SGHAT and CDR2 FQNNGV. This CDR3 has 14 amino acids. J lost 7 bases, V lost 4 bases, and 4 bases had no gene match. In DNA form, the CDR3 reads TGTGCCAGCAGCTCGGGACAGACCAATTCACCCCTCCACTTT. It yields the protein CASSSGQTNSPLHF.

This chain connects TRBV9 to TRBJ1-2; D ambiguous. V lost 0 bases, J lost 0 bases, and 9 bases lay in between. From germline, CDR1 is SGDLS and CDR2 YYNGEE. This CDR3 is built from 15 residues. The DNA for the CDR3 is TGTGCCAGCAGCGTAGCGTCTGTAGCTAACTATGGCTACACCTTC. Its protein product is CASSVASVANYGYTF.

The chain uses TRBV7-9 and TRBJ2-7; D possibly corresponds to TRBD2 (5 bases). The germline V gene has CDR1 SEHNR and CDR2 FQNEAQ (reference sequence). The CDR3 sequence is 13 residues long. With 5 bases removed from V and 4 bases from J, the gap between germline ends came to 12 bases. Here the CDR3 reads CASSEIGEYEQYV. CDR3 nucleotides: TGTGCCAGCAGCGAAATCGGGGAATACGAGCAGTACGTC.

The V call is TRBV6-5, the J call TRBJ1-2; D is unresolved. This CDR3 is built from 12 residues. Per germline, CDR1 MNHEY and CDR2 SVGAGI. V was shortened by 6 bases and J by 6 bases, with 11 bases between the two germline ends. CDR3 residues: CASSANGDGYTF. The DNA of the CDR3 is TGTGCCAGCAGCGCCAACGGGGATGGCTACACCTTC.

This clone was seen a single time. CDR3 in amino acids: CASSLGTGSEAFF. The CDR3 bases are TGTGCCAGCAGCTTAGGGACAGGGTCAGAAGCTTTCTTT. The chain carries TRBV11-1 and TRBJ1-1, with 8 bases matching TRBD1. V shed 1 base, J shed 8 bases, and the junction held 3 bases outside the gene matches. This CDR3 comprises 13 residues. Per the germline V gene, CDR1 is SGHAT and CDR2 is FQDESV (reference sequence).

The CDR3 spells CASSEAGDEQYV. DNA for the CDR3: TGCGCCAGCAGTGAGGCGGGAGACGAGCAGTACGTC. The chain uses TRBV10-2 and TRBJ2-7, with 7 bases aligning to TRBD2. The CDR3 has 12 amino acids. The V gene's germline CDR1 is WSHSY and CDR2 SAAADI. V trimming: 2 bases; J trimming: 5 bases; junction bases outside the gene matches: 0.

The rearrangement joins TRBV28 to TRBJ2-7; perhaps TRBD1 as D (6 bases). The CDR3 consists of 14 residues. Deletions cut 1 base from V and 3 bases from J, with 10 bases between. CDR1 MDHEN and CDR2 SYDVKM come from the germline V gene. The CDR3 DNA sequence: TGTGCCAGCAGTTTATCAGGGGTTGACTACGAGCAGTACGTC. Translation gives CASSLSGVDYEQYV.

This CDR3 reads CASSARLAGGGRAKNIQYF. The CDR3 bases are TGTGCCAGTAGTGCCCGCCTAGCGGGGGGCGGTAGGGCCAAAAACATTCAGTACTTC. The chain recombines TRBV19 with TRBJ2-4; 11 nucleotides agree with TRBD2. V dropped 5 bases and J dropped 1; count of bases not matched to a gene: 13. This CDR3 is built from 19 residues. Looked up from germline, CDR1 is LNHDA and CDR2 is SQIVND (reference sequence).

V usage is TRBV27 and J usage is TRBJ1-2; 9 positions agree with TRBD1. The CDR3 is 13 residues long. The trim removed 3 bases at V and 7 bases at J, leaving 3 bases unmatched. The V gene's germline CDR1 is MNHEY and CDR2 SMNVEV (reference sequence). CDR3: CASSLTGGGGYTF. The CDR3 coding sequence is TGTGCCAGCAGTTTGACAGGGGGGGGTGGCTACACCTTC.

The sample holds one count of this clone. The chain joins TRBV5-1 to TRBJ1-2, with D unclear. The ends were cut back, 2 bases at V and 0 bases at J, with 5 bases in the middle. CDR1 SGHRS and CDR2 YFSETQ come from the germline V gene. There are 13 residues in the CDR3. The CDR3, as DNA: TGCGCCAGCAGCTTCGACTCTAACTATGGCTACACCTTC. Protein: CASSFDSNYGYTF.

This chain links TRBV18 with TRBJ1-5; possible D gene TRBD1, 5 bases. The germline gives CDR1 KGHSH, CDR2 LQKENI. V was trimmed by 4 bases and J by 7 bases, leaving 14 bases between them. The CDR3 is 14 amino acids. The CDR3 DNA follows: TGTGCCAGCTCACTTGCAGGCCAGGGCCAGCCCCAGCATTTT. It is translated as CASSLAGQGQPQHF. Full variable domain (remainder filled in from reference TRBV18 and TRBJ1-5): NAGVMQNPRHLVRRRGQEARLRCSPMKGHSHVYWYRQLPEEGLKFMVYLQKENIIDESGMPKERFSAEFPKEGPSILRIQQVVRGDSAAYFCASSLAGQGQPQHFGDGTRLSIL.

This clone was seen only once. The CDR3 coding sequence is TGTGCCAGCAGCTTTACAGGGTGGGAAGAGACCCAGTACTTC. Its translation is CASSFTGWEETQYF. J is TRBJ2-5 and V is TRBV9, with D perhaps TRBD1 (6 bases). The germline V and J ends were trimmed by 4 bases and 3 bases, with 13 bases remaining between them. Germline V gives CDR1 SGDLS, CDR2 YYNGEE. This CDR3 spans 14 amino acids.